The 13 T cell receptor beta chains presented below share a single source sample, sequenced in a study of beta chain features in type 1 diabetes. As every portion of the isolated RNA was reverse transcribed, the sequencing read expressed TCRB transcripts. The method was immunoSEQ multiplex PCR; TCRdb's version includes in-frame clones alone and lacks a portion of them. Among hundreds of thousands of clones, 25% to 35% were seen once, and the ten largest hold 0.05% to 0.065%. The specimen was naive CD4+ T cells from blood. The receptors shown here come from a man younger than 30 in good health.

J is TRBJ2-1 and V is TRBV9, with a possible D match to TRBD1 (6 bases). This CDR3 contains 16 residues. Trimming removed 0 bases at V and 4 bases at J, with 14 bases between. The germline V gene encodes CDR1 SGDLS and CDR2 YYNGEE. In DNA, the CDR3 is TGTGCCAGCAGCGTAGGGACAGCGCGAACTTACAATGAGCAGTTCTTC. It yields the protein CASSVGTARTYNEQFF.

This chain links TRBV28 with TRBJ1-3, with unresolved D. The germline V gene has CDR1 MDHEN and CDR2 SYDVKM. The CDR3 length is 15 residues. V was shortened by 5 bases and J by 0 bases, with 11 bases between the two germline ends. The CDR3 loop reads CASSPGGFSGNTIYF. The CDR3 DNA reads TGTGCCAGCAGTCCCGGCGGTTTCTCTGGAAACACCATATATTTT.

This clone was detected a few times. For the CDR3, the DNA is TGCAGCGTGGCCGGGACAGGGGGCTACGAGCAGTACTTC. Amino acid sequence: CSVAGTGGYEQYF. V gene TRBV29-1 combines with J gene TRBJ2-5; TRBD1 agrees at 11 bases. The J call may be faulty, since TRBJ2-7 better matches the DNA end. The germline gives CDR1 SQVTM, CDR2 ANQGSEA. This CDR3 comprises 13 residues.

The chain combines TRBV11-3 with TRBJ2-1; perhaps TRBD2 as D (5 bases). V was clipped by 3 bases and J by 0 bases, with 6 bases between them. Per germline, CDR1 SGHNT and CDR2 YENEEA. The CDR3 is made up of 14 amino acids. The CDR3 is CASSLDFSYNEQFF. The CDR3 region has the DNA TGTGCCAGCAGCTTGGACTTCTCCTACAATGAGCAGTTCTTC.

This clone occurred a few times. The chain is built from TRBV15 and TRBJ2-7, with D possibly matching TRBD2 (5 bases). The CDR3 covers 15 residues. The germline V gene encodes CDR1 LNHNV and CDR2 YYDKDF (reference sequence). V dropped 0 bases and J dropped 0 bases, with 9 bases sitting between them. This chain's CDR3 is CATSRDGGYSYEQYF. The CDR3 nucleotides are TGTGCCACCAGCAGAGATGGCGGGTACTCCTACGAGCAGTACTTC.

This chain joins TRBV5-1 and TRBJ2-7; no definite D call. V shed 0 bases and J shed 2 bases, with 9 bases lying between them. CDR1 is SGHRS, CDR2 YFSETQ, per germline. This CDR3 has 14 residues. The CDR3 sequence is CASSLDSNPYEQYF. For the CDR3, the DNA is TGCGCCAGCAGCTTGGACTCGAATCCCTACGAGCAGTACTTC.

This sequence joins TRBV14 and TRBJ1-1, with D maybe TRBD1 (6 bases). Germline CDR1 reads SGHDN; CDR2 reads FVKESK. The CDR3 consists of 15 residues. With 5 bases removed from V and 7 bases from J, the gap between germline ends came to 20 bases. DNA for the CDR3: TGTGCCAGCAGCTACCGAGGCGGGGGGCCTAATGAAGCTTTCTTT. Protein product: CASSYRGGGPNEAFF.

This clone was seen a single time. The chain joins TRBV6-1 to TRBJ2-1, with 7 positions matching TRBD1. Germline trimming cut 6 bases from V and 15 bases from J; bases unmatched to any gene: 14. The CDR3 contains 13 residues. Germline V gene sequence: CDR1 MNHNS, CDR2 SASEGT. CDR3 sequence (DNA): TGTGCCAGCAGGAGACAGGGCTACCGGGGCACGTTCTTC. Translated, it gives CASRRQGYRGTFF.

This clone was found a few times. The J gene is TRBJ2-1, the V gene TRBV4-1; D gene uncertain. Deletions cut 0 bases from V and 0 bases from J, with 12 bases between. This CDR3 comprises 17 residues. CDR1 and CDR2 from the germline V gene are MGHRA and YSYEKL. CDR3 sequence: CASSQDKGMNSYNEQFF. The CDR3 coding sequence is TGCGCCAGCAGCCAAGATAAGGGAATGAACTCCTACAATGAGCAGTTCTTC.

Remarks on this clone: Other DNA sequences from this sample encode an identical CDR3 as well. This chain's CDR3 is CASSLDRPSYEQYF. DNA for the CDR3: TGTGCCAGCAGCTTAGACAGGCCATCCTACGAGCAGTACTTC. The rearrangement uses TRBV7-2 and TRBJ2-7, with D perhaps TRBD1 (5 bases). Germline V gene data show CDR1 as SGHTA and CDR2 as FQGNSA. The CDR3 runs 14 residues. Trimming stripped 1 base from V and 1 base from J, with 8 bases between.

The chain combines TRBV4-2 with TRBJ2-2, with 7 bases matching TRBD2. The CDR3 sequence is 18 residues long. Germline CDR1 and CDR2: LGHNA and YNFKEQ. V lost 1 base, J lost 6 bases, and 14 bases stayed unmatched. CDR3 sequence reads: CASSQVRPSGEGSGELFF. The CDR3 nucleotides are TGTGCCAGCAGCCAAGTCAGGCCGAGCGGGGAGGGATCCGGGGAGCTGTTTTTT.

This clone was seen just once. V gene TRBV25-1 combines with J gene TRBJ2-2; D may be TRBD2 (7 bases). Germline-derived CDR1 and CDR2 are MGHDK and SYGVNS. CDR3 length: 17 amino acids. V was clipped by 6 bases and J by 1 base, with 18 bases between them. The CDR3 loop reads CASRGQGGGVNTGELFF. CDR3 DNA: TGTGCCAGCAGGGGCCAAGGGGGAGGGGTGAACACCGGGGAGCTGTTTTTT.

In this sample, this clone turned up a few times. The J gene is TRBJ2-5, the V gene TRBV11-2; 12 bases match TRBD1. The germline V gene has CDR1 SGHAT and CDR2 FQNNGV. CDR3 length: 17 residues. V shed 1 base, J shed 1 base, and the junction held 4 bases outside the gene matches. The CDR3 here is CASSLGGQGAPQETQYF. The CDR3 DNA sequence: TGTGCCAGCAGCTTAGGGGGACAGGGGGCTCCCCAAGAGACCCAGTACTTC.